Below are 8 T cell receptor beta chains sequenced from a single sample in a study of T cells in localized non-small cell lung cancer. Method: immunoSEQ multiplex PCR; TCRdb's copy keeps in-frame clones and lacks some. The data hold around 45,000 clones, with approximately 90% observed a single time. The input for sequencing was PBMCs, taken before any cancer treatment. Every receptor here comes from a man aged 35 to 69 with stage II lung adenocarcinoma.

The rearrangement joins TRBV27 to TRBJ1-5; D not certain. The CDR3 is 16 residues long. Germline assignment: CDR1 MNHEY and CDR2 SMNVEV (reference sequence). Trimming removed 3 bases at V and 5 bases at J, with 17 bases between. CDR3 coding DNA: TGTGCCAGCAGTTTGGTTTTCGGAGATTGGGATCAGCCCCAGCATTTT. Translated: CASSLVFGDWDQPQHF.

V and J are TRBV2 and TRBJ1-5; D is undetermined. Germline V gene sequence: CDR1 SNHLY, CDR2 FYNNEI. The CDR3 contains 13 residues. V dropped 7 bases and J dropped 4 bases, with 11 bases sitting between them. The CDR3 DNA follows: TGTGCCAGCAAGGCAGGAGAAAATCAGCCCCAGCATTTT. Translating gives CASKAGENQPQHF.

The chain links TRBV7-2 to TRBJ2-3; D is unclear. Germline values: CDR1 SGHTA, CDR2 FQGNSA. The CDR3 totals 11 residues. The germline V and J ends were trimmed by 2 bases and 5 bases, with 2 bases remaining between them. In DNA form, the CDR3 reads TGTGCCAGCAGCTTAAAAGATACGCAGTATTTT. Protein product: CASSLKDTQYF.

The J gene is TRBJ2-5, the V gene TRBV2; 8 nucleotides line up with TRBD1. The V segment lost 7 bases and the J segment 4 bases; nucleotides outside the gene matches: 5. Germline V CDR1 and CDR2: SNHLY, FYNNEI. This CDR3 contains 13 residues. CDR3: CASKQGERETQYF. For the CDR3, the DNA is TGTGCCAGCAAACAGGGGGAGCGAGAGACCCAGTACTTC.

The J gene is TRBJ1-2, the V gene TRBV4-1, with D possibly being TRBD1 (5 bases). The CDR3 consists of 16 residues. Deletions cut 4 bases from V and 8 bases from J, with 23 bases between. The V gene's germline CDR1 is MGHRA and CDR2 YSYEKL. DNA of the CDR3: TGCGCCAGCAGCCTAGGATGGGCAGGGCTAAATGGGGGCTACACCTTC. Its translation: CASSLGWAGLNGGYTF.

The rearrangement uses TRBV30 and TRBJ2-1, with D tentatively TRBD2 (5 bases). There are 15 residues in the CDR3. Per the germline V gene, CDR1 is GTSNPN and CDR2 is SVGIG (reference sequence). V dropped 0 bases and J dropped 2 bases, with 11 bases sitting between them. The CDR3 region is CAWSVRGRTYNEQFF. The CDR3 DNA sequence: TGTGCCTGGAGTGTACGAGGGCGTACCTACAATGAGCAGTTCTTC.

This rearrangement joins TRBV18 to TRBJ1-4, with 7 bases aligning to TRBD1. Per the germline V gene, CDR1 is KGHSH and CDR2 is LQKENI. The trim removed 4 bases at V and 3 bases at J, leaving 5 bases unmatched. The CDR3 is made up of 15 amino acids. CDR3 protein: CASSQEGTANEKLFF. For the CDR3, the DNA is TGTGCCAGCTCACAAGAGGGGACAGCTAATGAAAAACTGTTTTTT. Full variable domain (outside the CDR3, taken from reference TRBV18 and TRBJ1-4): NAGVMQNPRHLVRRRGQEARLRCSPMKGHSHVYWYRQLPEEGLKFMVYLQKENIIDESGMPKERFSAEFPKEGPSILRIQQVVRGDSAAYFCASSQEGTANEKLFFGSGTQLSVL.

J is TRBJ2-7 and V is TRBV7-8, with TRBD2 as a possible D gene (6 bases). Germline lookup yields CDR1 SGHVS and CDR2 FQNEAQ. The CDR3 is 15 residues long. V was pared by 1 base and J by 5 bases, with 15 bases between. CDR3 loop: CASSLGGGYMNEQYF. The CDR3, as DNA: TGTGCCAGCAGCTTAGGCGGAGGGTATATGAACGAGCAGTACTTC.